This T cell receptor (beta chain) was recorded in a study of siplizumab effects on memory and regulatory T cells. The data were produced by immunoSEQ multiplex PCR, yet TCRdb's version contains in-frame clones alone and is incomplete. This sample has about 110,000 clones, with 92% found just once. Germline V lookup: CDR1 LNHDA, CDR2 SQIVND (reference sequence). With 4 bases clipped from V and 6 bases from J, the junction kept 0 bases outside the gene matches. The CDR3 has 12 amino acids. This sequence was found in a human donor in good health. The chain has TRBV19 and TRBJ1-5, with 7 bases fitting TRBD1. The sequenced sample consisted of Tregs sorted from blood. This chain's CDR3 is CASSNRGQPQHF. CDR3 DNA: TGTGCCAGTAGTAACAGGGGTCAGCCCCAGCATTTT.